This paragraph reports one T cell receptor (beta chain). In this sample, this clonotype turned up many times. Its antigen has not been determined. No base quality values were provided; no much bigger clone lies one nucleotide off. To demonstrate the VDJtools post-analysis software, TCR beta repertoires were profiled from the peripheral blood of 10 to 15 young patients with multiple sclerosis. Multiple sclerosis patients were children and adolescents aged about 6 to 17 years. Library construction relied on PCR. These reads were obtained on an Illumina HiSeq 2500. Unique molecular identifiers were incorporated into TCR beta cDNA libraries to reduce PCR and sequencing biases. About 0.5 million cDNA molecules were obtained for every 1 to 10 million input T cells, so each molecule roughly corresponded to one T cell. The patient libraries were prepared and sequenced with the same protocol used for the earlier healthy control dataset. Samples belonging to the same batch were prepared together, multiplexed and sequenced on a shared HiSeq lane. Concerning the study's data processing: MIGEC was used to process the raw barcoded reads, and molecular identifier groups with only a single read were discarded before consensus assembly and CDR3 extraction. VDJtools was used for post-analysis of the clonotype tables, and diversity was normalized by down-sampling every dataset to the size of the smallest sample. Repertoire overlap clustering matched CDR3 amino acid but not nucleotide sequences to correct batch-related cross-sample contamination. The public reads were reprocessed in TCRdb via fastp at Q25 and MiXCR, keeping in-frame beta chains. Rows are unified per CDR3 protein, each entry keeping the most common DNA and genes. These V and J calls rely on TCRdb rather than the paper's analysis. The sample yields hundreds of thousands of distinct CDR3 sequences; 30% were counted once. Of the sample, approximately 0.6% is held by the ten largest clones.

This specimen belongs to a study of post-analysis software for immune sequencing data (dated by TCRdb to the mid-2010s). Study-level background: Recorded disease courses included relapsing-remitting, secondary progressive and progressive-relapsing multiple sclerosis, with some patients lacking subtype annotation. The patient repertoires were set against around ten previously published healthy control repertoires from donors whose ages ranged from roughly 6 to 27 years. A subset of samples was prepared in parallel using single-end sample barcoding, then pooled and co-amplified after Illumina adapter ligation.

Summary of the overall study and its limitations: The control group was slightly older than the multiple sclerosis patient group. When samples were clustered directly using the F measure, samples prepared in the same batch co-clustered strongly, which prompted a batch-effect correction. Compared with controls, multiple sclerosis patients had significantly lower normalized Chao1 diversity, a finding suggesting substantial peripheral T-cell clonal expansion.

This TCR was recovered from a girl aged 10 to 17 with multiple sclerosis. Material: blood.

The nucleotide sequence is given as TGCAGCGTTGAGCAGGTCCAAGAGACCCAGTACTTC. Its amino acids are CSVEQVQETQYF. This receptor chain uses TRBV29-1 and TRBJ2-5; too little of a D gene remains to name it. The CDR3, from cysteine to phenylalanine, totals 12 residues. Left in the record is the CDR3 DNA by itself, 36 bases read in frame from the first base. The junction shows trimming of 3 bases on V and 1 base on J, plus 6 bases between the germline ends. As encoded in the germline V gene, CDR1 is SQVTM while CDR2 is ANQGSEA.